The 17 T cell receptor beta chains listed next were all sequenced from one sample in a study of blood T cell repertoires in COVID-19. TCRdb keeps only in-frame clones here, not all; method: immunoSEQ multiplex PCR. The sample has about 250,000 clones, 70% to 90% seen once. The sequencing input was peripheral blood. The receptors originated from a woman aged 25 to 39 with COVID-19, enrolled during active disease.

V gene TRBV24-1 combines with J gene TRBJ2-3; D is ambiguous. Trimming stripped 2 bases from V and 2 bases from J, with 16 bases between. CDR1 is KGHDR, CDR2 SFDVKD, per germline. The CDR3 loop spans 17 amino acids. CDR3 sequence reads: CATSDSRTGPHTDTQYF. CDR3 DNA: TGTGCCACCAGTGATTCCCGCACCGGTCCCCACACAGATACGCAGTATTTT.

V and J are TRBV25-1 and TRBJ2-5, with 9 nucleotides matching TRBD2. The CDR3 covers 14 residues. Germline CDR1 is MGHDK and CDR2 is SYGVNS. After removal of 6 bases from V and 4 bases from J, the junction contained 6 bases not matched to a gene. CDR3 region: CASRVSGRRETQYF. CDR3 DNA sequence: TGTGCCAGCAGGGTTAGCGGGAGAAGAGAGACCCAGTACTTC. The full variable domain, its missing parts supplied by reference TRBV25-1 and TRBJ2-5, is EADIYQTPRYLVIGTGKKITLECSQTMGHDKMYWYQQDPGMELHLIHYSYGVNSTEKGDLSSESTVSRIRTEHFPLTLESARPSHTSQYLCASRVSGRRETQYFGPGTRLLVL.

This clone was observed a handful of times. The J gene is TRBJ2-2, the V gene TRBV2; D remains unclear. The CDR3 contains 15 residues. Germline assignment: CDR1 SNHLY and CDR2 FYNNEI. Trimming took 4 bases from V and 6 from J, leaving 15 bases between them. The CDR3 region is CASSGLATSSGELFF. CDR3 nucleotide sequence: TGTGCCAGCAGTGGATTAGCAACAAGCTCCGGGGAGCTGTTTTTT.

This clone was counted only a few times. This chain joins TRBV3-1 (or the pseudogene TRBV3-2) and TRBJ1-1, with D perhaps matching TRBD1 (6 bases). V lost 4 bases, J lost 8 bases, and 17 bases lay in between. Germline CDR1 and CDR2: LGHDT and YNNKEL (reference sequence). CDR3 length: 14 amino acids. This chain's CDR3 is CASSPSGGAREAFF. DNA of the CDR3: TGTGCCAGCAGCCCCTCCGGGGGGGCTCGAGAAGCTTTCTTT.

This chain connects TRBV6-4 to TRBJ2-5, with TRBD1 identical over 8 bases. V was clipped by 6 bases and J by 5 bases; unmatched bases: 8. The CDR3 is made up of 14 amino acids. The germline V gene has CDR1 MRHNA and CDR2 SNTAGT. CDR3 sequence (DNA): TGTGCCAGCAGCCCGACAGGGGATCAGGAGACCCAGTACTTC. Its protein is CASSPTGDQETQYF.

This sequence joins TRBV7-9 and TRBJ1-4; D unclear. Trimming took off 3 bases at V and 3 bases at J, with 8 bases between the two ends. Germline values: CDR1 SEHNR, CDR2 FQNEAQ (reference sequence). This CDR3 region has 14 residues. The CDR3 is CASSFSWPNEKLFF. The CDR3 bases are TGTGCCAGCAGCTTTTCTTGGCCTAATGAAAAACTGTTTTTT.

The chain is built from TRBV19 and TRBJ2-1; a possible D gene is TRBD2 (6 bases). V was shortened by 3 bases and J by 8 bases, with 14 bases between the two germline ends. CDR1 is LNHDA, CDR2 SQIVND, per germline (reference sequence). This CDR3 has 14 amino acids. CDR3 sequence (DNA): TGTGCCAGTAGTATGGGGGACTTGGTCTATGAGCAGTTCTTC. This gives the protein CASSMGDLVYEQFF.

V is TRBV27 and J is TRBJ2-5, with D perhaps TRBD2 (5 bases). Per germline, CDR1 MNHEY and CDR2 SMNVEV (reference sequence). The V end lost 5 bases, the J end lost 0 bases, and 19 bases lay between the germline ends. The CDR3 totals 17 residues. In nucleotides, the CDR3 is TGTGCCAGCAGTCCCCACCCCCGGACTGTTAACCAAGAGACCCAGTACTTC. It specifies CASSPHPRTVNQETQYF.

The CDR3 region is CASSRDRNEKLFF. The DNA of the CDR3 is TGTGCCAGCAGCCGGGACAGAAATGAAAAACTGTTTTTT. The J gene is TRBJ1-4, the V gene TRBV7-9, with 7 bases that match TRBD1. Per germline, CDR1 SEHNR and CDR2 FQNEAQ (reference sequence). This CDR3 spans 13 amino acids. With V trimmed by 5 bases and J by 5 bases, 2 bases remained unmatched.

Points on this clone: The same CDR3 is also encoded by other DNA sequences in this sample. V gene TRBV5-6 combines with J gene TRBJ1-5, with unresolved D. Trimming took off 4 bases at V and 4 bases at J, with 9 bases between the two ends. The CDR3 loop spans 13 amino acids. Germline V lookup: CDR1 SGHDT, CDR2 YYEEEE. The CDR3 region is CASSPGNNQPQHF. CDR3 sequence (DNA): TGTGCCAGCAGCCCGGGAAATAATCAGCCCCAGCATTTT.

The chain links TRBV5-4 to TRBJ2-5; no firm D call. Germline V gene lookup returns CDR1 SGHNT and CDR2 YYREEE (reference sequence). This CDR3 spans 13 amino acids. V lost 0 bases and J lost 3, with 6 bases in between. The CDR3 DNA reads as TGTGCCAGCAGCTTGGGACGGGAAGAGACCCAGTACTTC. As protein: CASSLGREETQYF. Supplemented by reference TRBV5-4 and TRBJ2-5, the full variable domain reads ETGVTQSPTHLIKTRGQQVTLRCSSQSGHNTVSWYQQALGQGPQFIFQYYREEENGRGNFPPRFSGLQFPNYSSELNVNALELDDSALYLCASSLGREETQYFGPGTRLLVL.

The CDR3 reads CSGEQGAGGYTF. The CDR3 coding sequence is TGCAGCGGAGAACAGGGGGCGGGCGGCTACACCTTC. The chain employs TRBV29-1 and TRBJ1-2, with TRBD1 identical over 9 bases. Germline V gives CDR1 SQVTM, CDR2 ANQGSEA. Germline trimming cut 7 bases from V and 8 bases from J; bases unmatched to any gene: 8. This CDR3 has 12 residues.

The J gene is TRBJ1-6, the V gene TRBV5-1, with D possibly matching TRBD1 (5 bases). Germline CDR1 and CDR2: SGHRS and YFSETQ. Deletions cut 2 bases from V and 9 bases from J, with 9 bases between. CDR3 length equals 13 residues. CDR3 nucleotide sequence: TGCGCCAGCAGCTTCGGAGGGGCTTCACCCCTCCACTTT. This gives the protein CASSFGGASPLHF.

This clone has a handful of counts. This sequence joins TRBV4-1 and TRBJ1-6; possibly TRBD1 for D (6 bases). Germline assignment: CDR1 MGHRA and CDR2 YSYEKL. The CDR3 has 16 residues. Trimming stripped 8 bases from V and 5 bases from J, with 19 bases between. This chain's CDR3 is CASRLNQGRNNSPLHF. In DNA form, the CDR3 reads TGCGCCAGCCGCTTAAACCAGGGGCGCAATAATTCACCCCTCCACTTT.

In this sample, this clone turned up once. This chain uses TRBV19 with TRBJ2-5; 7 bases match TRBD2. The CDR3 is made up of 11 amino acids. The germline gives CDR1 LNHDA, CDR2 SQIVND (reference sequence). The junction had 2 bases not matched to a gene; V was cut back by 8 bases and J by 5 bases. Here the CDR3 DNA reads TGTGCCAGTGGGGACTACGAGACCCAGTACTTC. It encodes CASGDYETQYF.

This clone was seen a few times. The chain joins TRBV10-3 to TRBJ2-2; the match to TRBD2 covers 8 bases. The CDR3 spans 16 residues. V was clipped by 6 bases and J by 0 bases; unmatched bases: 6. Germline V gene lookup returns CDR1 ENHRY and CDR2 SYGVKD. This chain's CDR3 is CAIRNAGGTNTGELFF. In DNA form, the CDR3 reads TGTGCCATCAGGAATGCGGGGGGCACGAACACCGGGGAGCTGTTTTTT.

The chain is built from TRBV7-2 and TRBJ2-7, with TRBD2 matching 7 bases. The CDR3 contains 13 residues. CDR1 SGHTA and CDR2 FQGNSA come from the germline V gene. V lost 2 bases and J lost 7; bases outside the gene matches: 5. CDR3 sequence (DNA): TGTGCCAGCAGCTTACCGCGGGGAGGGGAGCAGTACTTC. Protein product: CASSLPRGGEQYF.